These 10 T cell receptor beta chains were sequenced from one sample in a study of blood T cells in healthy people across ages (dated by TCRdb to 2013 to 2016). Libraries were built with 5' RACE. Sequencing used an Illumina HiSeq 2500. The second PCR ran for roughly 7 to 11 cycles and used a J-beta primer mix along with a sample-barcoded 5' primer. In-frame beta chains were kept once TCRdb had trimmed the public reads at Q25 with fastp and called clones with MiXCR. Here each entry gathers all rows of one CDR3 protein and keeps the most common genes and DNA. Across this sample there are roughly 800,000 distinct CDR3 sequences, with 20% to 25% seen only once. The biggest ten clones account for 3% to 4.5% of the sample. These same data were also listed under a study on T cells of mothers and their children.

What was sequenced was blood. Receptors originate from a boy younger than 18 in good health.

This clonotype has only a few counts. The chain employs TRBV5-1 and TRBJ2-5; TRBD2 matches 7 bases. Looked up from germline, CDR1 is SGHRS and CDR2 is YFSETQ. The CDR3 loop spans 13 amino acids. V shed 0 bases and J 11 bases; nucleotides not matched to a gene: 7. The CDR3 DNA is TGCGCCAGCAGCTTGGTGGGGGGGACGGAGCAGTACTTC. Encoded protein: CASSLVGGTEQYF.

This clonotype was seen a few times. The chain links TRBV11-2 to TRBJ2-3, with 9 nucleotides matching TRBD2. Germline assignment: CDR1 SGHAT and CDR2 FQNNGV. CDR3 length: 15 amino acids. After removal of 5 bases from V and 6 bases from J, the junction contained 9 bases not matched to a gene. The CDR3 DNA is TGTGCCAGCAGCCCGATGTTAGCGGGAGAGGATACGCAGTATTTT. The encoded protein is CASSPMLAGEDTQYF.

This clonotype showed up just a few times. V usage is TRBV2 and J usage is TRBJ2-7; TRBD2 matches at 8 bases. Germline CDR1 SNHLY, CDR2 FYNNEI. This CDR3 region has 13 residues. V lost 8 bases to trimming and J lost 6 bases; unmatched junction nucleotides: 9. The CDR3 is CASLSGGSGEQYF. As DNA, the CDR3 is TGTGCCAGCCTATCGGGGGGGAGTGGCGAGCAGTACTTC.

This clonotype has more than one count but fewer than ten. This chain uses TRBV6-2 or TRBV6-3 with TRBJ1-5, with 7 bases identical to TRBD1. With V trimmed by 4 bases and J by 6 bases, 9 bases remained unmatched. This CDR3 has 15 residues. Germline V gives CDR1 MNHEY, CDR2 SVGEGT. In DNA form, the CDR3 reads TGTGCCAGCAGTTCCCTGGACAGGAGAAGTCAGCCCCAGCATTTT. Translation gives CASSSLDRRSQPQHF.

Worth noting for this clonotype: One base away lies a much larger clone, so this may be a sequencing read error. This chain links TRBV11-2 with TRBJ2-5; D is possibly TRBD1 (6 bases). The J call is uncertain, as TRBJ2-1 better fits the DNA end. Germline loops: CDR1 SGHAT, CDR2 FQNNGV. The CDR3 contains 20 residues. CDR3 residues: CASSLGPRGSSRHPRNEQFF. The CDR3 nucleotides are TGTGCCAGCAGCTTAGGCCCGAGGGGGTCTTCGCGACACCCACGGAATGAGCAGTTCTTC.

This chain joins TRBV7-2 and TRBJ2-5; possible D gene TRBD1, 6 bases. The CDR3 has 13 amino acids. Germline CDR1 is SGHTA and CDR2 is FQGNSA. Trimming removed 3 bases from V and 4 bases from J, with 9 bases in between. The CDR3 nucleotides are TGTGCCAGCAGCTTTGACAGGATAGAGACCCAGTACTTC. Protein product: CASSFDRIETQYF.

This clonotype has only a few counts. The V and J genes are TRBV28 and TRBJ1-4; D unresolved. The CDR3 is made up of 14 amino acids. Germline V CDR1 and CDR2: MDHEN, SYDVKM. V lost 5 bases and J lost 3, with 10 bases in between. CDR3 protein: CASSPVDPNEKLFF. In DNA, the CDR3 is TGTGCCAGCAGTCCGGTGGACCCTAATGAAAAACTGTTTTTT. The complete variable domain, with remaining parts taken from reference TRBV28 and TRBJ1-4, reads DVKVTQSSRYLVKRTGEKVFLECVQDMDHENMFWYRQDPGLGLRLIYFSYDVKMKEKGDIPEGYSVSREKKERFSLILESASTNQTSMYLCASSPVDPNEKLFFGSGTQLSVL.

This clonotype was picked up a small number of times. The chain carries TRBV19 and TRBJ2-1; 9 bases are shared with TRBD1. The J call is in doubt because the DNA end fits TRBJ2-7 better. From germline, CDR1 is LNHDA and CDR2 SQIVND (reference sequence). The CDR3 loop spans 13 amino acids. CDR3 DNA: TGTGCCAGTAGCAGGGACAGGGCCCACGAGCAGTACTTC. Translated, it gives CASSRDRAHEQYF.

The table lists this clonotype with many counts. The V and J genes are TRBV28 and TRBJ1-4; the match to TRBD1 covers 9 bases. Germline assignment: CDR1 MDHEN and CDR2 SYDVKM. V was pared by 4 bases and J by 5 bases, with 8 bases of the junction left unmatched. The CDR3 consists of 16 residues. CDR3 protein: CASSSGSTGGNEKLFF. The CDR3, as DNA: TGTGCCAGCAGTTCAGGGTCGACAGGGGGAAATGAAAAACTGTTTTTT.

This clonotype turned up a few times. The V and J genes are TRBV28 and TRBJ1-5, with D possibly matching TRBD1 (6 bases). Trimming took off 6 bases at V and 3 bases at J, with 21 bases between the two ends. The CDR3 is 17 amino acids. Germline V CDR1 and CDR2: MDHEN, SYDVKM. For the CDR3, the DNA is TGTGCCAGCAGACTAGACAGGTTTACTACGCCCAATCAGCCCCAGCATTTT. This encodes CASRLDRFTTPNQPQHF.